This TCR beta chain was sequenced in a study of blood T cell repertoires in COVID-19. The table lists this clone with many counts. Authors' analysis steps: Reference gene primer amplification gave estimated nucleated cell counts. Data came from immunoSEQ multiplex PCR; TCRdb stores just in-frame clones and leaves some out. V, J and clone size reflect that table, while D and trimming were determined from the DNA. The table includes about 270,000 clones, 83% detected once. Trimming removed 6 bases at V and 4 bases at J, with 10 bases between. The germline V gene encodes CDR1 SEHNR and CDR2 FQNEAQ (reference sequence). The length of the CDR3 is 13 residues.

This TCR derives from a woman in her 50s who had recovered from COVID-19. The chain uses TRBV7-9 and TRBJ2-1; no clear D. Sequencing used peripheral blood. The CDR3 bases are TGTGCCAGCAGTGCCGGGTTTTACAATGAGCAGTTCTTC. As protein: CASSAGFYNEQFF.